The sequence of this T cell receptor (beta chain) was determined in a study of T cell repertoires in cytomegalovirus infection (dated by TCRdb to 2018 to 2020). Regarding the complete study: Donor HLA type was relevant to the analysis, because carriage of CMV infection together with the matching HLA type was indicated by public TCR beta signatures.

Taken from the germline V gene (reference sequence), the CDR1 and CDR2 loops are DFQATT and SNEGSKA. The junction shows trimming of 3 bases on V and 4 bases on J, plus 16 bases between the germline ends. The CDR3 measures 14 amino acids from cysteine to phenylalanine. Only the CDR3 DNA stays, 42 bases, in frame from base 1. Results the study describes overall, beyond this receptor: The ex vivo response was dominated by HLA-C-restricted CMV-specific TCR beta clonotypes, and the single most frequent clonotype in two of eight donors was supplied by these HLA-C-restricted clonotypes. In both this cohort and an independent roughly 350-donor cohort, the cumulative frequency of public TCR beta family members distinguished carriers of CMV infection plus the relevant HLA type.

This clonotype has a handful of counts. It lacks a known antigen. The sample holds no much larger clone one base away, and base qualities are not on file. The sample was run on an Illumina HiSeq 1500. The public reads were run again by TCRdb, first through fastp at Q25 and then through MiXCR, and only productive beta chains were kept. A single entry per CDR3 protein holds the most common genes and DNA from its merged rows. This sample gives 310,000 or so distinct CDR3 sequences in total; roughly a sixth of them show up just once. About 11% of the sample lies in the top ten. The TCR comes from a human donor in good health (CMV status not recorded). Some clones in this sample may be carry-over from other donors' samples. Sequenced sample: PBMCs. This sequence uses TRBV20-1 and TRBJ2-7; confidence is insufficient to name the D gene. Here is the DNA: TGCAGTGCTAGTCTCTACCCCAACAGTTACGAGCAGTACTTC. It codes for CSASLYPNSYEQYF.